The clone carrying this T cell receptor (beta chain) was seen only once. In the authors' workflow: Reference gene primer amplification in the assay estimated nucleated cell counts. The repertoire was sequenced with immunoSEQ multiplex PCR; TCRdb's copy has only in-frame clones and lacks some. That table gives V, J and clone size, and the DNA gave D and trimming. The sample holds approximately 220,000 clones, over 70% seen once. This entry is derived from a study of blood T cell repertoires in COVID-19. About the research overall: The origin of the acute and convalescent COVID-19 samples was the United States, Italy and Spain. T cells, B-cell-depleted T cells, or PBMCs provided the cDNA or gDNA that served as material.

V shed 2 bases, J shed 3 bases, and the junction held 13 bases outside the gene matches. From germline, CDR1 is SGDLS and CDR2 YYNGEE. The CDR3 has 17 amino acids. The sequencing sample was made of peripheral blood. The chain employs TRBV9 and TRBJ1-1; 7 nucleotides align to TRBD1. The origin of this receptor is a woman older than 75 with acute or convalescent COVID-19. The CDR3 sequence is CASSVTGTAPSDTEAFF. The CDR3 DNA reads TGTGCCAGCAGCGTTACCGGGACAGCCCCGTCGGACACTGAAGCTTTCTTT. The variable domain in full, completed from reference TRBV9 and TRBJ1-1, reads DSGVTQTPKHLITATGQRVTLRCSPRSGDLSVYWYQQSLDQGLQFLIQYYNGEERAKGNILERFSAQQFPDLHSELNLSSLELGDSALYFCASSVTGTAPSDTEAFFGQGTRLTVV.